This T cell receptor beta chain was retrieved from a study of a mutant IDH1 vaccine in newly diagnosed glioma. Study as a whole: Standard pretreatment was either radiotherapy, temozolomide, or, for most, radiochemotherapy with temozolomide.

Clones were read by immunoSEQ multiplex PCR, and TCRdb kept only the in-frame ones, dropping some. The sample includes about 16,000 clones, 95% to 96% of them seen just once. Trimming removed 3 bases at V and 7 bases at J, with 13 bases between. The CDR3 extends over 14 amino acids. The germline gives CDR1 SNHLY, CDR2 FYNNEI. The sample's time point: baseline, week 1 (first vaccination visit). Treatment of the sample: pre-vaccination baseline after standard-of-care therapy. The V gene is TRBV2, the J gene TRBJ1-3; D remains ambiguous. This receptor was taken from a young woman with glioma. Some clones in this sample may be carry-over from other donors' samples. This sample comprised peripheral blood mononuclear cells (PBMCs), obtained from a glioma patient treated with radiotherapy, temozolomide or both. The CDR3 DNA follows: TGTGCCAGCAGTGATACCCACTCCGGTAACACCATATATTTT. Amino acids: CASSDTHSGNTIYF.